One and the same sample provided the 30 T cell receptor beta chains below, sequenced in a study of type 1 regulatory T cells. Using its own MiXCR run on the reads, TCRdb lists one record per CDR3 protein. The table shows 60,000 to 80,000 distinct CDR3 sequences, with about 60% occurring only once. Their specific antigens are unknown. Sequenced: cultured T cells, either the whole culture or a sorted T cell fraction (not recorded which). Stated subset: Tr1-enriched cell product generated in vitro against host alloantigens. These receptors all come from a human donor in good health.

The table lists this clonotype with a count of one. The V gene is TRBV7-9, the J gene TRBJ2-5; no reliable D call. This CDR3 has 13 residues. Trimming removed 3 bases at V and 5 bases at J, with 10 bases between. Germline V lookup: CDR1 SEHNR, CDR2 FQNEAQ (reference sequence). Here the CDR3 DNA reads TGTGCCAGCAGCTTCGAGCTATTGGAGACCCAGTACTTC. Translating it yields CASSFELLETQYF.

The chain is built from TRBV20-1 and TRBJ2-7; 7 positions match TRBD2. V was clipped by 6 bases and J by 5 bases; unmatched bases: 16. Germline CDR1 and CDR2: DFQATT and SNEGSKA (reference sequence). The CDR3 sequence is 15 residues long. The CDR3 sequence: CSARGVASVYHEQYF. The CDR3 nucleotides are TGCAGTGCCCGGGGGGTGGCTAGCGTTTATCACGAGCAGTACTTC.

This clonotype occurred once. This sequence joins TRBV30 and TRBJ1-1; D ambiguous. This CDR3 is built from 16 residues. The germline V gene has CDR1 GTSNPN and CDR2 SVGIG (reference sequence). Trimming shortened V by 1 base and J by 12 bases, and 27 bases separated the two germline ends. CDR3 coding DNA: TGTGCCTGGAGTGGTCAGAGACAAACGGTGCCATGGAAAACTTTCTTT. Encoded protein: CAWSGQRQTVPWKTFF.

This clonotype came up a few times. The chain carries TRBV29-1 and TRBJ2-3; no reliable D call. Looked up from germline, CDR1 is SQVTM and CDR2 is ANQGSEA. The V gene lost 1 base and the J gene lost 0 bases, with 2 bases spanning the gap. CDR3 length equals 12 residues. The CDR3 nucleotides read TGCAGCGTTGAAGCGAGCACAGATACGCAGTATTTT. Translated, it gives CSVEASTDTQYF.

V gene TRBV7-9 combines with J gene TRBJ2-4; 11 bases agree with TRBD2. The germline V gene has CDR1 SEHNR and CDR2 FQNEAQ (reference sequence). This CDR3 is built from 18 residues. The V and J ends lost 5 bases and 0 bases, in that order; junction bases with no gene match: 9. Here the CDR3 DNA reads TGTGCCAGCAGCCCCGTCCTAGCGGGAGGCATAGCCAAAAACATTCAGTACTTC. Its protein product is CASSPVLAGGIAKNIQYF.

The rearrangement joins TRBV11-2 to TRBJ2-2; 7 positions agree with TRBD1. Per the germline V gene, CDR1 is SGHAT and CDR2 is FQNNGV. The CDR3 has 16 amino acids. After removal of 5 bases from V and 6 bases from J, the junction contained 12 bases not matched to a gene. The CDR3 sequence: CASSARDRPLAGELFF. In DNA, the CDR3 is TGTGCCAGCAGCGCAAGGGACAGACCCTTGGCCGGGGAGCTGTTTTTT. Filled out from reference TRBV11-2 and TRBJ2-2, the complete variable domain reads EAGVAQSPRYKIIEKRQSVAFWCNPISGHATLYWYQQILGQGPKLLIQFQNNGVVDDSQLPKDRFSAERLKGVDSTLKIQPAKLEDSAVYLCASSARDRPLAGELFFGEGSRLTVL.

V and J are TRBV12-3 or TRBV12-4 and TRBJ2-7, with 7 bases that match TRBD2. The CDR3 covers 13 residues. Trimming took 6 bases from V and 6 from J; bases not matched to a gene: 8. CDR3 sequence (DNA): TGTGCCAGCAGCTTCAGCGGGGTGGGCGAGCAGTACTTC. It encodes CASSFSGVGEQYF.

The rearrangement uses TRBV20-1 and TRBJ2-5; 8 bases are a match to TRBD1. With V trimmed by 5 bases and J by 5 bases, 13 bases remained unmatched. The CDR3 totals 15 residues. Germline-derived CDR1 and CDR2 are DFQATT and SNEGSKA (reference sequence). The CDR3 DNA reads as TGCAGTGCTTCGAGCGAGACAGGGGTCGAGGAGACCCAGTACTTC. As protein: CSASSETGVEETQYF.

The rearrangement uses TRBV12-3 or TRBV12-4 and TRBJ2-6; tentative D call: TRBD1 (6 bases). V lost 5 bases and J 2 bases, leaving 13 bases between the germline ends. This CDR3 spans 16 amino acids. For the CDR3, the DNA is TGTGCCAGCAGTCCAGACGAGGGGGCTGGGGCCAACGTCCTGACTTTC. The encoded protein is CASSPDEGAGANVLTF.

The chain is built from TRBV18 and TRBJ2-2; 7 nucleotides align to TRBD1. V lost 3 bases, J lost 1 base, and 2 bases stayed unmatched. Germline values: CDR1 KGHSH, CDR2 LQKENI. The CDR3 loop spans 15 amino acids. CDR3 coding DNA: TGTGCCAGCTCACCCGGACAGGTGAACACCGGGGAGCTGTTTTTT. It yields the protein CASSPGQVNTGELFF.

This chain joins TRBV20-1 and TRBJ2-2; D not resolved. The V gene's germline CDR1 is DFQATT and CDR2 SNEGSKA (reference sequence). V was cut by 2 bases and J by 1 base, with 5 bases left in between. This CDR3 region has 13 residues. CDR3 loop: CSARRRNTGELFF. The CDR3 DNA sequence: TGCAGTGCTAGAAGGAGGAACACCGGGGAGCTGTTTTTT.

V gene TRBV7-9 combines with J gene TRBJ2-1, with a weak D call TRBD2 (5 bases). This CDR3 has 17 residues. Trimming took off 3 bases at V and 6 bases at J, with 21 bases between the two ends. CDR1 and CDR2 from the germline V gene are SEHNR and FQNEAQ (reference sequence). CDR3 coding DNA: TGTGCCAGCAGCTTCATGGCTAGCCTTCTGATTCCCAATGAGCAGTTCTTC. The encoded protein is CASSFMASLLIPNEQFF.

This clonotype has only a few counts. The chain combines TRBV3-1 with TRBJ2-4, with 7 bases lining up with TRBD1. The V and J ends lost 0 bases and 12 bases, in that order; junction bases with no gene match: 8. The CDR3 spans 14 residues. Germline assignment: CDR1 LGHDT and CDR2 YNNKEL (reference sequence). In nucleotides, the CDR3 is TGTGCCAGCAGCCAAGAAGGGACAGTCCTCGGTCAGTACTTC. Amino acids: CASSQEGTVLGQYF.

This chain links TRBV7-9 with TRBJ1-3, with 7 nucleotides matching TRBD1. In germline, CDR1 is SEHNR, CDR2 FQNEAQ (reference sequence). The CDR3 is 15 amino acids. V lost 5 bases to trimming and J lost 0 bases; unmatched junction nucleotides: 4. DNA of the CDR3: TGTGCCAGCAGCCTGACAGGGAACTCTGGAAACACCATATATTTT. It specifies CASSLTGNSGNTIYF.

This clonotype appeared once. The chain employs TRBV5-1 and TRBJ2-2; 7 bases match TRBD1. CDR1 and CDR2 (germline): SGHRS, YFSETQ. V lost 1 base and J lost 4; bases outside the gene matches: 7. This CDR3 spans 16 amino acids. In DNA form, the CDR3 reads TGCGCCAGCAGCTTGACCCCCGGGACAGCCACCGGGGAGCTGTTTTTT. This translates into CASSLTPGTATGELFF.

The chain recombines TRBV5-1 with TRBJ2-1; 13 positions agree with TRBD2. The CDR3 contains 20 residues. CDR1 SGHRS and CDR2 YFSETQ come from the germline V gene. V was pared by 0 bases and J by 5 bases, with 14 bases of the junction left unmatched. For the CDR3, the DNA is TGCGCCAGCAGCTTGGGCGTCGGGACTAGCGGGACCCTAGGGAACAATGAGCAGTTCTTC. As protein: CASSLGVGTSGTLGNNEQFF.

The chain employs TRBV10-3 and TRBJ2-2; 11 nucleotides match TRBD2. The germline CDR1 and CDR2 sequences are ENHRY and SYGVKD. CDR3 length: 18 amino acids. J was trimmed by 0 bases and V by 6 bases; bases with no gene match: 9. CDR3 in amino acids: CAIRIFTSGRPNTGELFF. The DNA of the CDR3 is TGTGCCATCAGGATCTTCACTAGCGGGAGACCGAACACCGGGGAGCTGTTTTTT.

The sample holds a few counts of this clonotype. V gene TRBV29-1 combines with J gene TRBJ1-2; 10 bases align to TRBD1. The CDR3 is 13 residues long. Germline trimming cut 8 bases from V and 4 bases from J; bases unmatched to any gene: 7. Germline CDR1 is SQVTM and CDR2 is ANQGSEA. In DNA form, the CDR3 reads TGCAGCATTCTGGGACAGGGGACCTATGGCTACACCTTC. This encodes CSILGQGTYGYTF.

The J gene is TRBJ1-6, the V gene TRBV20-1, with D hard to call. This CDR3 contains 15 residues. Between the trimmed V and J ends, which lost 5 bases and 5 bases, there was a span of 16 bases. Germline loops: CDR1 DFQATT, CDR2 SNEGSKA (reference sequence). In nucleotides, the CDR3 is TGCAGTGCTTTTACACCCCCGAACCATAATTCACCCCTCCACTTT. This translates into CSAFTPPNHNSPLHF.

This clonotype was picked up a small number of times. The gene calls are TRBV5-4 and TRBJ2-1; possible D gene TRBD2, 5 bases. The CDR3 contains 14 residues. Germline V lookup: CDR1 SGHNT, CDR2 YYREEE (reference sequence). V gave up 0 bases and J gave up 6 bases, with 10 bases separating them. The CDR3 spells CASSLVASINEQFF. The CDR3 nucleotides read TGTGCCAGCAGCTTGGTGGCTAGCATCAATGAGCAGTTCTTC.

The gene calls are TRBV20-1 and TRBJ2-6; D gene unclear. Germline CDR1 and CDR2: DFQATT and SNEGSKA (reference sequence). Trimming took off 0 bases at V and 0 bases at J, with 9 bases between the two ends. This CDR3 is 16 amino acids long. CDR3 loop: CSARDTVSSGANVLTF. The CDR3 nucleotides are TGCAGTGCTAGAGATACCGTTTCCTCTGGGGCCAACGTCCTGACTTTC.

The chain carries TRBV7-6 and TRBJ2-1; 10 positions match TRBD2. In germline, CDR1 is SGHVS, CDR2 FNYEAQ. The CDR3 has 16 amino acids. V shed 6 bases and J 3 bases; nucleotides not matched to a gene: 8. The CDR3 DNA reads TGTGCCAGCAGTTTACCGGGACTAGCGAGCTACAATGAGCAGTTCTTC. Translation gives CASSLPGLASYNEQFF.

The J gene is TRBJ1-2, the V gene TRBV29-1; D might be TRBD1 (6 bases). The V gene lost 6 bases and the J gene lost 5 bases, with 19 bases spanning the gap. CDR1 and CDR2 (germline): SQVTM, ANQGSEA. CDR3 length equals 14 residues. The CDR3: CSVERGAVDYGYTF. The CDR3, as DNA: TGCAGCGTAGAACGGGGGGCTGTTGATTATGGCTACACCTTC.

V usage is TRBV7-2 and J usage is TRBJ2-7; D is unresolved. Trimming took 1 base from V and 2 from J, leaving 9 bases between them. This CDR3 has 14 residues. Germline CDR1 and CDR2: SGHTA and FQGNSA. This CDR3 is CASSLDGRAYEQYF. The CDR3 bases are TGTGCCAGCAGCTTAGACGGCCGAGCCTACGAGCAGTACTTC.

The CDR3 sequence: CATSTHLGWTGTQPQHF. In DNA, the CDR3 is TGTGCCACCAGCACCCACCTCGGCTGGACAGGGACTCAGCCCCAGCATTTT. The chain carries TRBV15 and TRBJ1-5; TRBD1 agrees at 8 bases. CDR3 length equals 17 residues. Germline loops: CDR1 LNHNV, CDR2 YYDKDF (reference sequence). Germline trimming cut 4 bases from V and 6 bases from J; bases unmatched to any gene: 14.

The chain uses TRBV18 and TRBJ2-7; 9 nucleotides match TRBD1. CDR1 is KGHSH, CDR2 LQKENI, per germline. Unmatched junction bases numbered 4, after V lost 3 bases and J lost 7 bases. This CDR3 is 13 amino acids long. In nucleotides, the CDR3 is TGTGCCAGCTCACCTCTGACAGGGGGTGAGCAGTACTTC. Protein: CASSPLTGGEQYF. Full variable domain (outside the CDR3, taken from reference TRBV18 and TRBJ2-7): NAGVMQNPRHLVRRRGQEARLRCSPMKGHSHVYWYRQLPEEGLKFMVYLQKENIIDESGMPKERFSAEFPKEGPSILRIQQVVRGDSAAYFCASSPLTGGEQYFGPGTRLTVT.

CDR3 amino acids: CATSAGGEDSNQPQHF. CDR3 DNA: TGTGCCACCAGTGCGGGAGGGGAAGATAGCAATCAGCCCCAGCATTTT. The chain has TRBV24-1 and TRBJ1-5, with D possibly matching TRBD1 (5 bases). Deletions cut 5 bases from V and 0 bases from J, with 13 bases between. The CDR3 loop spans 16 amino acids. The V gene's germline CDR1 is KGHDR and CDR2 SFDVKD.

The rearrangement uses TRBV6-5 and TRBJ1-6; TRBD1 is a possible D gene (6 bases). The CDR3 covers 14 residues. Germline CDR1 MNHEY, CDR2 SVGAGI. Trimming removed 2 bases at V and 10 bases at J, with 12 bases between. CDR3 amino acids: CASSYGTSYSPLHF. The DNA for the CDR3 is TGTGCCAGCAGTTACGGGACATCGTACTCACCCCTCCACTTT.

CDR3 in DNA: TGTGCCACCAGTGATACGTCAGGGAGGGGGGCCCAAGAGACCCAGTACTTC. Its translation is CATSDTSGRGAQETQYF. This sequence joins TRBV24-1 and TRBJ2-5, with a weak D call TRBD2 (7 bases). The V end lost 3 bases, the J end lost 1 base, and 17 bases lay between the germline ends. Germline CDR1 and CDR2: KGHDR and SFDVKD. This CDR3 has 17 amino acids.

J is TRBJ1-2 and V is TRBV11-2, with D maybe TRBD1 (5 bases). Germline assignment: CDR1 SGHAT and CDR2 FQNNGV. This CDR3 has 14 amino acids. V lost 5 bases and J lost 1, with 11 bases in between. This CDR3 reads CASSLTGGNYGYTF. The CDR3 nucleotides read TGTGCCAGCAGCCTAACCGGGGGTAACTATGGCTACACCTTC.